This TCR beta chain was recovered during a study of T cells in Graves' hyperthyroidism and ophthalmopathy. Study as a whole: Peripheral blood sampling occurred at initial diagnosis, before any treatment. Notes on the study in general: Within blood appeared most thyroid clonotypes that had expanded above 0.001.

Trimming pared 4 bases from V and 8 bases from J, leaving 14 bases between. The CDR3 consists of 13 residues. Under 3 months was the duration of disease in ophthalmopathy patients, who also had a Clinical Activity Score of at least 3 and a NOSPECS grade of at least 4. This clonotype has a handful of counts. Antigen specificity is unknown. It was RNA transcripts that yielded the amplified TCR beta CDR3 regions. With the HTBI primer set, the TCR CDR3 went through a first round of RT-PCR. TCRdb ran MiXCR on the multiplex PCR reads and lists one entry per CDR3 protein. The table lists around 350,000 distinct CDR3 sequences, roughly 15% of them singletons.

The material sequenced was blood. This rearrangement joins TRBV12-3 or TRBV12-4 to TRBJ1-1; D is perhaps TRBD1 (5 bases). This clonotype was sampled from an older woman with Graves' ophthalmopathy. The CDR3 reads CASSSRPGAEAFF. The CDR3, as DNA: TGTGCCAGCAGTTCAAGACCTGGGGCGGAAGCTTTCTTT.